This T cell receptor (beta chain) emerged from a study of T cells expressing NK-cell markers. The cDNA for TCR beta came from 5'RACE template switching with UMIs. From the 5' RACE reads, TCRdb lists one entry per CDR3 protein and no DNA. Here the sample table reports about 170,000 distinct CDR3 sequences. Looked up from germline, CDR1 is LNHNV and CDR2 is YYDKDF (reference sequence). The CDR3 contains 15 residues. Sequencing was carried out using blood T cells: a sorted CD56 or NKG2C T cell subset, CD4+ or CD8+ T cells, or bulk PBMC T cells (not recorded which). V gene TRBV15 combines with J gene TRBJ2-6; TCRdb proposes TRBD2, but this gene call is untestable without DNA. This sequence originates from a man between 18 and 69 years old in good health. The CDR3 sequence is CATSTRATGANVLTF. The whole variable domain, filled in from reference TRBV15 and TRBJ2-6, reads DAMVIQNPRYQVTQFGKPVTLSCSQTLNHNVMYWYQQKSSQAPKLLFHYYDKDFNNEADTPDNFQSRRPNTSFCFLDIRSPGLGDTAMYLCATSTRATGANVLTFGAGSRLTVL.